This note documents a single T cell receptor beta chain sequence. These data are taken from a study of blood T cell repertoires in COVID-19. Study as a whole: Researchers got acute and convalescent COVID-19 samples from the United States, Italy and Spain. PBMCs, B-cell-depleted T cells, or T cells provided the cDNA or gDNA that made up the material.

The CDR3 loop spans 15 amino acids. The V segment lost 2 bases and the J segment 5 bases; nucleotides outside the gene matches: 7. The germline gives CDR1 SGHTA, CDR2 FQGTGA. In the authors' methods: Amplification from reference gene primers served as the basis for estimated nucleated cell counts. Libraries were prepared by immunoSEQ multiplex PCR; TCRdb keeps only in-frame clonotypes and omits some of them. The V and J calls and clone size are taken from that table; D and trimming were inferred from the DNA. Found here are approximately 200,000 clones, 80% to 90% of them singletons; the top ten hold about 9.4%.

This receptor was identified in a woman aged 80 or older with acute or convalescent COVID-19. The gene calls are TRBV7-3 and TRBJ2-5, with TRBD1 identical over 8 bases. Sequenced material: peripheral blood. The CDR3 protein is CASSLDRGAQETQYF. The CDR3 bases are TGTGCCAGCAGCTTAGACAGGGGCGCCCAGGAGACCCAGTACTTC.